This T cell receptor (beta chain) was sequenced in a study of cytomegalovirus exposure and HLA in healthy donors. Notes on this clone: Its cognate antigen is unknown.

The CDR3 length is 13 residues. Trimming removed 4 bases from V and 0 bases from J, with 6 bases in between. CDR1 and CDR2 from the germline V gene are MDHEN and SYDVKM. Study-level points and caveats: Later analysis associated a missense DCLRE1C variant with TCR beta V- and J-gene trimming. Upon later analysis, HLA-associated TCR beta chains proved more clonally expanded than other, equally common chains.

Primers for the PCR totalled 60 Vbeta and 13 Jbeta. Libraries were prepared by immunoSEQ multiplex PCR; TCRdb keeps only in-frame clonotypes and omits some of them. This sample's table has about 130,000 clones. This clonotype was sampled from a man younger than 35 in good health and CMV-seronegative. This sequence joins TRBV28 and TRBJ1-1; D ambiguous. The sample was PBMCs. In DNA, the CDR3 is TGTGCCAGCAGTTCCTTTATGAACACTGAAGCTTTCTTT. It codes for CASSSFMNTEAFF.